The rows below give T cell receptor beta chains drawn from one sample of a study of blood T cell repertoires in COVID-19. Assay: immunoSEQ multiplex PCR; the TCRdb copy retains only in-frame clones and omits some. Among tens of thousands of clones, nearly 80% were seen once, and the ten largest hold roughly 44%. Material: peripheral blood. The receptors shown here come from a human donor in a cohort sampled during active COVID-19. Both conserved end residues are part of each CDR3. D genes are given only for firm matches. For some rows the clone size is stated as once, few or many, or as a class when expanded; others skip it.

j_gene: TRBJ2-7
abundance: NA
d_gene: NA
v_gene: TRBV28
CDR3aa: CASVSGGTNPSYEQYF
CDR3nt: TGTGCCAGTGTGAGCGGCGGGACGAACCCCTCCTACGAGCAGTACTTC

j_gene: TRBJ2-5
abundance: NA
d_gene: TRBD2
v_gene: TRBV19
CDR3aa: CASTGTSGGQETQYF
CDR3nt: TGTGCCAGTACCGGGACTAGCGGGGGGCAAGAGACCCAGTACTTC

j_gene: TRBJ2-7
abundance: NA
d_gene: TRBD1
v_gene: TRBV18
CDR3aa: CASSPGTGIGEQYF
CDR3nt: TGTGCCAGCTCACCAGGGACAGGGATAGGCGAGCAGTACTTC

j_gene: TRBJ1-2
abundance: once
d_gene: TRBD1
v_gene: TRBV25-1
CDR3aa: CASSEDRGGGYTF
CDR3nt: TGTGCCAGCAGTGAGGACAGGGGTGGTGGCTACACCTTC

j_gene: TRBJ2-2
abundance: NA
d_gene: NA
v_gene: TRBV7-9
CDR3aa: CASSFSPNTGELFF
CDR3nt: TGTGCCAGCAGCTTCTCCCCGAACACCGGGGAGCTGTTTTTT

j_gene: TRBJ2-3
abundance: few
d_gene: NA
v_gene: TRBV5-1
CDR3aa: CASSLGLGETDTQYF
CDR3nt: TGCGCCAGCAGCTTGGGCCTAGGCGAGACAGATACGCAGTATTTT

j_gene: TRBJ1-5
abundance: few
d_gene: NA
v_gene: TRBV28
CDR3aa: CASSLGNQGQHF
CDR3nt: TGTGCCAGCAGTTTAGGGAACCAGGGCCAGCATTTT

j_gene: TRBJ2-6
abundance: NA
d_gene: TRBD1
v_gene: TRBV15
CDR3aa: CATSSRDRGSGANVLTF
CDR3nt: TGTGCCACCAGCTCCCGGGACAGGGGTTCTGGGGCCAACGTCCTGACTTTC

j_gene: TRBJ2-5
abundance: NA
d_gene: NA
v_gene: TRBV5-4
CDR3aa: CASSLRLEETQYF
CDR3nt: TGTGCCAGCAGCTTGCGACTGGAGGAGACCCAGTACTTC

j_gene: TRBJ2-2
abundance: NA
d_gene: TRBD2
v_gene: TRBV20-1
CDR3aa: CSASQSSGVAGSIPFAGELFF
CDR3nt: TGCAGTGCTAGTCAATCCTCGGGGGTAGCGGGGTCCATCCCCTTTGCGGGGGAGCTGTTTTTT

j_gene: TRBJ2-5
abundance: NA
d_gene: TRBD2
v_gene: TRBV7-2
CDR3aa: CASSAQRDSLSQETQYF
CDR3nt: TGTGCCAGCAGCGCGCAGCGGGACTCCTTATCCCAAGAGACCCAGTACTTC

j_gene: TRBJ1-2
abundance: NA
d_gene: TRBD1
v_gene: TRBV6-2/TRBV6-3
CDR3aa: CASSSRGAYGYTF
CDR3nt: TGTGCCAGCAGTAGCAGGGGGGCCTATGGCTACACCTTC

j_gene: TRBJ1-2
abundance: NA
d_gene: NA
v_gene: TRBV2
CDR3aa: CASLPPHGDNSYGYTF
CDR3nt: TGTGCCAGTCTCCCCCCCCACGGGGACAATTCATATGGCTACACCTTC

j_gene: TRBJ2-5
abundance: NA
d_gene: TRBD1
v_gene: TRBV5-1
CDR3aa: CASSPGTGPQETQYF
CDR3nt: TGCGCCAGCAGCCCAGGGACAGGGCCGCAAGAGACCCAGTACTTC

j_gene: TRBJ2-7
abundance: NA
d_gene: NA
v_gene: TRBV6-5
CDR3aa: CASSTKPGYEQYF
CDR3nt: TGTGCCAGCAGCACTAAGCCGGGGTACGAGCAGTACTTC

j_gene: TRBJ2-7
abundance: NA
d_gene: NA
v_gene: TRBV6-5
CDR3aa: CASSLGGLNYEQYF
CDR3nt: TGTGCCAGCAGTTTGGGGGGATTAAACTACGAGCAGTACTTC

j_gene: TRBJ1-5
abundance: NA
d_gene: TRBD1
v_gene: TRBV5-1
CDR3aa: CASSTGQGSNQPQHF
CDR3nt: TGCGCCAGCAGCACAGGACAGGGGAGTAATCAGCCCCAGCATTTT

j_gene: TRBJ2-7
abundance: NA
d_gene: TRBD2
v_gene: TRBV14
CDR3aa: CASTPSGLAVHEQYF
CDR3nt: TGTGCCAGCACCCCCTCCGGACTAGCGGTACACGAGCAGTACTTC

j_gene: TRBJ2-7
abundance: NA
d_gene: TRBD1
v_gene: TRBV5-1
CDR3aa: CASSRTGGAYEQYF
CDR3nt: TGCGCCAGCAGCCGGACAGGTGGGGCCTACGAGCAGTACTTC

j_gene: TRBJ2-5
abundance: NA
d_gene: TRBD2
v_gene: TRBV4-1
CDR3aa: CASSPLGLAGERRETQYF
CDR3nt: TGCGCCAGCAGCCCCCTCGGCCTAGCGGGAGAGCGGCGGGAGACCCAGTACTTC

j_gene: TRBJ2-7
abundance: NA
d_gene: TRBD2
v_gene: TRBV10-2
CDR3aa: CASSVGLAVTLSYEQYF
CDR3nt: TGCGCCAGCAGTGTGGGACTAGCGGTAACTTTATCCTACGAGCAGTACTTC

j_gene: TRBJ1-2
abundance: NA
d_gene: NA
v_gene: TRBV28
CDR3aa: CASSLITGPYTF
CDR3nt: TGTGCCAGCAGCCTCATCACAGGCCCCTACACCTTC

j_gene: TRBJ2-7
abundance: NA
d_gene: TRBD2
v_gene: TRBV19
CDR3aa: CASSIGLAGVSEQYF
CDR3nt: TGTGCCAGTAGTATAGGTCTAGCGGGAGTTTCCGAGCAGTACTTC

j_gene: TRBJ1-5
abundance: NA
d_gene: NA
v_gene: TRBV6-5
CDR3aa: CASAGNQPQHF
CDR3nt: TGTGCCAGCGCCGGGAATCAGCCCCAGCATTTT

j_gene: TRBJ1-5
abundance: NA
d_gene: TRBD1
v_gene: TRBV19
CDR3aa: CASWGTGRNNQPQHF
CDR3nt: TGTGCCAGCTGGGGGACAGGGAGGAACAATCAGCCCCAGCATTTT

j_gene: TRBJ2-1
abundance: NA
d_gene: NA
v_gene: TRBV2
CDR3aa: CASSSSWSSYNEQFF
CDR3nt: TGTGCCAGCAGTTCCAGCTGGAGCTCCTACAATGAGCAGTTCTTC

j_gene: TRBJ2-7
abundance: few
d_gene: NA
v_gene: TRBV15
CDR3aa: CATSRGAPALSEQYF
CDR3nt: TGTGCCACCAGCAGAGGGGCCCCGGCTCTGAGCGAGCAGTACTTC

j_gene: TRBJ2-5
abundance: many
d_gene: NA
v_gene: TRBV27
CDR3aa: CASSFRTGAETQYF
CDR3nt: TGTGCCAGCAGTTTCCGCACCGGAGCGGAGACCCAGTACTTC

j_gene: TRBJ1-6
abundance: few
d_gene: NA
v_gene: TRBV5-1
CDR3aa: CASSLGRGSNSPLHF
CDR3nt: TGCGCCAGCAGCTTGGGGCGAGGGTCTAATTCACCCCTCCACTTT

j_gene: TRBJ1-1
abundance: NA
d_gene: NA
v_gene: TRBV30
CDR3aa: CAWTGGGTEAFF
CDR3nt: TGTGCCTGGACCGGGGGAGGCACTGAAGCTTTCTTT

j_gene: TRBJ1-6
abundance: once
d_gene: NA
v_gene: TRBV7-9
CDR3aa: CASSPGDSPLHF
CDR3nt: TGTGCCAGCAGCCCCGGAGATTCACCCCTCCACTTT

j_gene: TRBJ1-2
abundance: NA
d_gene: TRBD1
v_gene: TRBV28
CDR3aa: CASSRPPGGRRGYTF
CDR3nt: TGTGCCAGCAGCCGGCCGCCAGGGGGTAGGCGTGGCTACACCTTC

j_gene: TRBJ2-4
abundance: NA
d_gene: TRBD2
v_gene: TRBV19
CDR3aa: CASSPSGAPGQYF
CDR3nt: TGTGCCAGTAGTCCTAGCGGGGCCCCCGGACAGTACTTC

j_gene: TRBJ1-2
abundance: NA
d_gene: NA
v_gene: TRBV4-1
CDR3aa: CASSQDTGPDLSYGYTF
CDR3nt: TGCGCCAGCAGCCAAGATACAGGCCCAGATTTGAGCTATGGCTACACCTTC

j_gene: TRBJ2-1
abundance: NA
d_gene: TRBD2
v_gene: TRBV6-5
CDR3aa: CASTLNWGGVDEQFF
CDR3nt: TGTGCCAGCACCTTGAATTGGGGGGGGGTCGATGAGCAGTTCTTC

j_gene: TRBJ1-5
abundance: NA
d_gene: TRBD1
v_gene: TRBV18
CDR3aa: CASSPGQAHNQPQHF
CDR3nt: TGTGCCAGCTCACCAGGACAGGCCCACAATCAGCCCCAGCATTTT

j_gene: TRBJ2-7
abundance: NA
d_gene: NA
v_gene: TRBV6-2/TRBV6-3
CDR3aa: CASSQLYEQYF
CDR3nt: TGTGCCAGCAGCCAACTCTACGAGCAGTACTTC

j_gene: TRBJ2-3
abundance: NA
d_gene: TRBD1
v_gene: TRBV7-9
CDR3aa: CASSSSGGWSDTQYF
CDR3nt: TGTGCCAGCAGCTCCTCAGGGGGCTGGTCAGATACGCAGTATTTT

j_gene: TRBJ2-5
abundance: NA
d_gene: NA
v_gene: TRBV6-2/TRBV6-3
CDR3aa: CASSYGVWRHGTQYF
CDR3nt: TGTGCCAGCAGTTACGGCGTTTGGAGGCATGGGACCCAGTACTTC

j_gene: TRBJ2-2
abundance: NA
d_gene: NA
v_gene: TRBV6-6
CDR3aa: CASSPTQGASHTGELFF
CDR3nt: TGTGCCAGCAGTCCGACGCAAGGGGCGTCGCACACCGGGGAGCTGTTTTTT

j_gene: TRBJ2-1
abundance: NA
d_gene: TRBD2
v_gene: TRBV5-4
CDR3aa: CASSLGTSGGAREQFF
CDR3nt: TGTGCCAGCAGCTTAGGGACTAGCGGGGGGGCTCGTGAGCAGTTCTTC

j_gene: TRBJ1-1
abundance: NA
d_gene: TRBD1
v_gene: TRBV19
CDR3aa: CASGDRRNTEAFF
CDR3nt: TGTGCCAGTGGGGACAGGCGGAACACTGAAGCTTTCTTT

j_gene: TRBJ2-1
abundance: NA
d_gene: NA
v_gene: TRBV5-8
CDR3aa: CASSLEAGDYNEQFF
CDR3nt: TGTGCCAGCAGCTTGGAGGCAGGGGACTACAATGAGCAGTTCTTC

j_gene: TRBJ2-1
abundance: once
d_gene: TRBD2
v_gene: TRBV5-4
CDR3aa: CASSSPGGANEQFF
CDR3nt: TGTGCCAGCAGCTCCCCGGGGGGGGCCAATGAGCAGTTCTTC

j_gene: TRBJ2-7
abundance: few
d_gene: TRBD1
v_gene: TRBV5-1
CDR3aa: CASRLGRDSKRYEQYF
CDR3nt: TGCGCCAGCAGACTTGGTCGGGACAGTAAAAGGTACGAGCAGTACTTC

j_gene: TRBJ2-7
abundance: few
d_gene: TRBD1
v_gene: TRBV19
CDR3aa: CASSSGVGTGGEQYF
CDR3nt: TGTGCCAGTAGTAGCGGGGTCGGGACAGGGGGCGAGCAGTACTTC

j_gene: TRBJ2-5
abundance: NA
d_gene: TRBD1
v_gene: TRBV5-1
CDR3aa: CASSLGQGSETQYF
CDR3nt: TGCGCCAGCAGCTTGGGACAGGGGTCGGAGACCCAGTACTTC